The 22 T cell receptor beta chains given below trace back to one sample, sequenced in a study of T cells in Graves' hyperthyroidism and ophthalmopathy. Using RNA transcripts as the source, TCR beta CDR3 regions were amplified. During a first-round RT-PCR of the TCR CDR3, the HTBI primer set was used. Each CDR3 protein is one row after TCRdb ran MiXCR on the multiplex PCR reads. The sample comprises about 560,000 distinct CDR3 sequences, 40% to 55% of which are singletons, and 8.2% rests with the top ten. Sequences were obtained from peripheral blood or thyroid tissue (not recorded which). The receptors stem from a young woman with Graves' hyperthyroidism.

The chain has TRBV7-2 and TRBJ2-7, with 10 bases fitting TRBD2. V gave up 1 base and J gave up 7 bases; unmatched junction bases: 7. CDR1 SGHTA and CDR2 FQGNSA come from the germline V gene. This CDR3 has 15 amino acids. The CDR3 region has the DNA TGTGCCAGCAGCTTAGGAGCGGGAGGGCCGAGGGAGCAGTACTTC. Its protein product is CASSLGAGGPREQYF. The complete variable domain, with remaining parts taken from reference TRBV7-2 and TRBJ2-7, reads GAGVSQSPSNKVTEKGKDVELRCDPISGHTALYWYRQSLGQGLEFLIYFQGNSAPDKSGLPSDRFSAERTGGSVSTLTIQRTQQEDSAVYLCASSLGAGGPREQYFGPGTRLTVT.

The chain carries TRBV15 and TRBJ1-4; D is undetermined. CDR3 size: 16 residues. Per germline, CDR1 LNHNV and CDR2 YYDKDF (reference sequence). Trimming removed 0 bases from V and 3 bases from J, with 11 bases in between. The CDR3 spells CATSRDEAASNEKLFF. CDR3 nucleotide sequence: TGTGCCACCAGCAGAGATGAGGCGGCGTCTAATGAAAAACTGTTTTTT.

V is TRBV10-2 and J is TRBJ1-2, with TRBD1 matching over 7 bases. V trimming: 0 bases; J trimming: 7 bases; junction bases outside the gene matches: 2. Per germline, CDR1 WSHSY and CDR2 SAAADI. The CDR3 contains 13 residues. CDR3 sequence: CASSESTGTGYTF. CDR3 nucleotide sequence: TGCGCCAGCAGTGAGTCGACAGGGACTGGCTACACCTTC.

The gene calls are TRBV2 and TRBJ2-7; possibly TRBD1 for D (7 bases). This CDR3 is built from 14 residues. The germline CDR1 and CDR2 sequences are SNHLY and FYNNEI. Trimming stripped 3 bases from V and 3 bases from J, with 12 bases between. CDR3 loop: CASSDAQGGYEQYF. In DNA, the CDR3 is TGTGCCAGCAGTGACGCCCAGGGGGGCTACGAGCAGTACTTC.

As regards this clonotype: A junction boundary mismatches the germline segment, possibly from a read error. The CDR3 DNA follows: TGCAGCGATCTGACAGGGGTAAAGACTGGAGCTTTCTTT. Its translation is CSDLTGVKTGAFF. V and J are TRBV29-1 and TRBJ1-1; the match to TRBD1 covers 8 bases. Germline V CDR1 and CDR2: SQVTM, ANQGSEA. The CDR3 contains 13 residues.

In its sample, this clonotype was seen a few times. The genes are TRBV7-6 and TRBJ1-3, with a possible D match to TRBD1 (5 bases). This CDR3 region has 16 residues. V was clipped by 1 base and J by 2 bases, with 12 bases between them. CDR1 is SGHVS, CDR2 FNYEAQ, per germline. CDR3 DNA: TGTGCCAGCAGCTTAGGAACACCGGGGGCTGGAAACACCATATATTTT. Residues: CASSLGTPGAGNTIYF. The entire variable domain, with the rest obtained from reference TRBV7-6 and TRBJ1-3, is as follows: GAGVSQSPRYKVTKRGQDVALRCDPISGHVSLYWYRQALGQGPEFLTYFNYEAQQDKSGLPNDRFSAERPEGSISTLTIQRTEQRDSAMYRCASSLGTPGAGNTIYFGEGSWLTVV.

Points on this clonotype: A much larger clone differs from this one at a single base, so this may be a read error. The rearrangement joins TRBV15 to TRBJ1-1; D not resolved. The germline V gene has CDR1 LNHNV and CDR2 YYDKDF (reference sequence). The CDR3 has 14 residues. CDR3 in amino acids: CATSRVLGNTGAFF. The CDR3 bases are TGTGCCACCAGCAGAGTCTTGGGGAACACTGGAGCTTTCTTT.

This chain uses TRBV25-1 with TRBJ1-1, with D possibly matching TRBD1 (6 bases). Germline V gene data show CDR1 as MGHDK and CDR2 as SYGVNS. V shed 2 bases and J shed 2 bases, with 12 bases lying between them. CDR3 length equals 15 residues. The CDR3 loop reads CASSEGGGTNTEAFF. The CDR3 DNA reads TGTGCCAGCAGTGAAGGCGGGGGCACCAACACTGAAGCTTTCTTT.

V is TRBV7-3 and J is TRBJ2-5; D could derive from TRBD1 or TRBD2 (5 bases each). Germline values: CDR1 SGHTA, CDR2 FQGTGA. V dropped 5 bases and J dropped 4 bases, with 17 bases sitting between them. This CDR3 is 15 amino acids long. CDR3 DNA sequence: TGTGCCAGCAGCCACGGGACGGAACCTGGAGAGACCCAGTACTTC. This codes for CASSHGTEPGETQYF. Using reference TRBV7-3 and TRBJ2-5 for the parts outside the CDR3, the full variable domain is GAGVSQTPSNKVTEKGKYVELRCDPISGHTALYWYRQSLGQGPEFLIYFQGTGAADDSGLPNDRFFAVRPEGSVSTLKIQRTERGDSAVYLCASSHGTEPGETQYFGPGTRLLVL.

V usage is TRBV15 and J usage is TRBJ2-6; D is unclear. CDR1 LNHNV and CDR2 YYDKDF come from the germline V gene (reference sequence). V was pared by 0 bases and J by 4 bases, with 10 bases between. This CDR3 contains 16 residues. The CDR3 region is CATSRDGLEGANVLTF. The CDR3 bases are TGTGCCACCAGCAGAGATGGTTTGGAAGGGGCCAACGTCCTGACTTTC.

V usage is TRBV2 and J usage is TRBJ1-1; perhaps TRBD1 as D (5 bases). V dropped 6 bases and J dropped 0 bases, with 11 bases sitting between them. The CDR3 is 14 residues long. Germline CDR1 SNHLY, CDR2 FYNNEI. The CDR3 loop is CASRSGHMNTEAFF. DNA of the CDR3: TGTGCCAGCAGATCAGGACATATGAACACTGAAGCTTTCTTT.

The gene calls are TRBV6-5 and TRBJ1-2; the match to TRBD1 covers 8 bases. Per the germline V gene, CDR1 is MNHEY and CDR2 is SVGAGI. V trimming: 5 bases; J trimming: 8 bases; junction bases outside the gene matches: 13. This CDR3 has 15 residues. For the CDR3, the DNA is TGTGCCAGCAGTGAGTTGGACAGGGCCTTGTGGGGCTACACCTTC. Its translation is CASSELDRALWGYTF.

The rearrangement joins TRBV12-3 or TRBV12-4 to TRBJ2-5, with D perhaps matching TRBD2 (5 bases). Trimming took off 6 bases at V and 1 base at J, with 15 bases between the two ends. CDR3 size: 15 residues. The CDR3: CASSPASGGQETQYF. The CDR3 DNA reads TGTGCCAGCAGCCCCGCCAGCGGAGGCCAAGAGACCCAGTACTTC.

V usage is TRBV2 and J usage is TRBJ1-1; no reliable D call. CDR3 length: 11 residues. Trimming pared 10 bases from V and 4 bases from J, leaving 10 bases between. Germline assignment: CDR1 SNHLY and CDR2 FYNNEI. As DNA, the CDR3 is TGTGCCACCCGGCCAATCACTGAAGCTTTCTTT. Translation: CATRPITEAFF.

Comments on this clonotype: At one end, the junction sequence differs from germline, possibly due to a read error. This rearrangement joins TRBV29-1 to TRBJ1-2, with 7 bases matching TRBD1. Germline values: CDR1 SQVTM, CDR2 ANQGSEA. The CDR3 length is 14 residues. The CDR3 sequence: CAWVAYRDSYGYTF. CDR3 nucleotides: TGTGCCTGGGTGGCGTACCGGGACAGTTATGGCTACACCTTC.

This clonotype was recorded a few times. The V call is TRBV19, the J call TRBJ1-6; D is ambiguous. The CDR3 sequence is 15 residues long. V lost 3 bases to trimming and J lost 10 bases, with 16 bases between them. Germline assignment: CDR1 LNHDA and CDR2 SQIVND (reference sequence). The CDR3 DNA sequence: TGTGCCAGTAGTATGGTACGGGGTTTGCAGTCACCCCTCCACTTT. Its protein is CASSMVRGLQSPLHF.

The chain is built from TRBV24-1 and TRBJ1-5; D possibly corresponds to TRBD1 (5 bases). Trimming removed 4 bases at V and 6 bases at J, with 6 bases between. The CDR3 is made up of 12 amino acids. Germline V CDR1 and CDR2: KGHDR, SFDVKD. For the CDR3, the DNA is TGTGCCACCAGTGACGGGGGTCAGCCCCAGCATTTT. Translation gives CATSDGGQPQHF.

The CDR3 spells CASSQDVRGGANVLTF. The CDR3 DNA reads as TGTGCCAGCAGCCAAGATGTCAGGGGTGGGGCCAACGTCCTGACTTTC. The rearrangement joins TRBV9 to TRBJ2-6; TRBD1 might be the D (6 bases). CDR1 is SGDLS and CDR2 is YYNGEE in the germline V gene. Trimming left V 4 bases short and J 3 bases short, with 14 bases between. There are 16 residues in the CDR3.

J is TRBJ1-3 and V is TRBV20-1; D gene ambiguous. CDR1 and CDR2 from the germline V gene are DFQATT and SNEGSKA (reference sequence). The CDR3 spans 16 residues. The V gene lost 5 bases and the J gene lost 2 bases, with 19 bases spanning the gap. As DNA, the CDR3 is TGCAGTGCTCTAGGACGGCTGACCGACACTGGAAACACCATATATTTT. It translates to CSALGRLTDTGNTIYF.

This clonotype has a handful of counts. This rearrangement joins TRBV7-9 to TRBJ1-5; TRBD1 agrees at 7 bases. CDR3 length: 14 amino acids. V dropped 4 bases and J dropped 4; count of bases not matched to a gene: 4. Germline loops: CDR1 SEHNR, CDR2 FQNEAQ (reference sequence). CDR3 residues: CASSWTGKNQPQHF. CDR3 sequence (DNA): TGTGCCAGCAGCTGGACAGGTAAAAATCAGCCCCAGCATTTT.

There are a few counts of this clonotype. V is TRBV2 and J is TRBJ1-5; TRBD1 might be the D (6 bases). With 8 bases removed from V and 2 bases from J, the gap between germline ends came to 22 bases. The germline V gene has CDR1 SNHLY and CDR2 FYNNEI. CDR3 length equals 17 residues. CDR3 DNA: TGTGCCAGCTCCCCGCCGGGACACCGAACGGGCAATCAGCCCCAGCATTTT. This gives the protein CASSPPGHRTGNQPQHF. Supplemented by reference TRBV2 and TRBJ1-5, the full variable domain reads EPEVTQTPSHQVTQMGQEVILRCVPISNHLYFYWYRQILGQKVEFLVSFYNNEISEKSEIFDDQFSVERPDGSNFTLKIRSTKLEDSAMYFCASSPPGHRTGNQPQHFGDGTRLSIL.

There are many counts of this clonotype. The J gene is TRBJ1-2, the V gene TRBV7-8; maybe TRBD1 (6 bases). Trimming shortened V by 1 base and J by 7 bases, and 10 bases separated the two germline ends. Germline loops: CDR1 SGHVS, CDR2 FQNEAQ. The CDR3 totals 13 residues. DNA of the CDR3: TGTGCCAGCAGCTTAGAGGGGGGAGGTGGCTACACCTTC. Translating it yields CASSLEGGGGYTF.